These T cell receptor beta chains were read from a single sample in a study of neoadjuvant anti-PD-1 for oral cavity cancer. Profiling relied on immunoSEQ multiplex PCR, and the TCRdb table lists in-frame clones only, not all of them. The sample carries about 72,000 clones, around four fifths recorded once. Sequenced material: PBMCs, taken before nivolumab (anti-PD-1) treatment. The receptors were sampled from a person between 40 and 79 years old with oral cavity squamous cell carcinoma. Each CDR3 is given with its conserved first and last residue. A D gene is named only where the DNA matches it firmly. A clone size is listed for some rows: how often the clone was seen (once, few, many), or a class if it is expanded.

clone_size,j_call,d_call,v_call,cdr3_aa,cdr3_nt
NA,TRBJ2-2,TRBD2,TRBV4-1,CASSQPSLRGGRNTGELFF,TGCGCCAGCAGCCAGCCCTCACTGCGGGGGGGCCGGAACACCGGGGAGCTGTTTTTT
NA,TRBJ2-5,TRBD2,TRBV4-1,CASSILAGVETQYF,TGCGCCAGCAGCATACTAGCGGGAGTGGAGACCCAGTACTTC
NA,TRBJ2-3,TRBD2,TRBV9,CASSVLAGGVTDTQYF,TGTGCCAGCAGCGTTCTAGCGGGAGGGGTAACAGATACGCAGTATTTT
few,TRBJ2-6,NA,TRBV6-4,CASSDGGPGANVLTF,TGTGCCAGCAGTGACGGGGGGCCCGGGGCCAACGTCCTGACTTTC
NA,TRBJ1-5,NA,TRBV7-8,CASSLVQGSNQPQHF,TGTGCCAGCAGCTTAGTCCAGGGAAGCAATCAGCCCCAGCATTTT
NA,TRBJ1-1,TRBD1,TRBV2,CASNPDRGLGTEAFF,TGTGCCAGCAACCCAGACAGGGGGCTAGGCACTGAAGCTTTCTTT
few,TRBJ1-1,TRBD1,TRBV7-8,CASSFGNRGMNTEAFF,TGTGCCAGCAGCTTCGGGAACAGGGGCATGAACACTGAAGCTTTCTTT
NA,TRBJ1-3,NA,TRBV13,CASSLPSSGNTIYF,TGTGCCAGCAGCTTACCCAGCTCTGGAAACACCATATATTTT
NA,TRBJ1-5,TRBD1,TRBV28,CASSTTGDGQPQHF,TGTGCCAGCAGTACGACAGGGGACGGTCAGCCCCAGCATTTT
NA,TRBJ2-7,NA,TRBV7-6,CASSKAPVGSPIYEQYF,TGTGCCAGCAGCAAGGCCCCAGTAGGGAGCCCAATCTACGAGCAGTACTTC
NA,TRBJ2-5,TRBD1,TRBV11-2,CASSLGGGGETQYF,TGTGCCAGCAGCTTAGGAGGGGGCGGAGAGACCCAGTACTTC
NA,TRBJ1-6,NA,TRBV9,CASSDSKDTLGVNSPLHF,TGTGCCAGCAGTGACAGCAAAGACACTTTGGGGGTGAATTCACCCCTCCACTTT
NA,TRBJ2-5,TRBD2,TRBV11-3,CASSRSGGALETQYF,TGTGCCAGCAGTAGAAGCGGGGGGGCTTTGGAGACCCAGTACTTC
NA,TRBJ2-7,TRBD2,TRBV27,CASSFGGYEQYF,TGTGCCAGCAGTTTCGGGGGGTACGAGCAGTACTTC
NA,TRBJ2-7,NA,TRBV6-4,CASSDADPYEQYF,TGTGCCAGCAGTGACGCTGATCCCTACGAGCAGTACTTC
NA,TRBJ1-4,NA,TRBV5-1,CASSSDSTTNEKLFF,TGCGCCAGCAGCTCTGACAGCACAACTAATGAAAAACTGTTTTTT
once,TRBJ2-3,TRBD2,TRBV9,CASSVGASGISRWADTQYF,TGTGCCAGCAGCGTAGGGGCTAGCGGGATCTCACGGTGGGCAGATACGCAGTATTTT
NA,TRBJ2-7,NA,TRBV4-2,CASSQVAGEHHEQYF,TGTGCCAGCAGCCAAGTTGCAGGGGAGCACCACGAGCAGTACTTC
NA,TRBJ1-1,TRBD1,TRBV10-3,CAISESGQSRDNTEAFF,TGTGCCATCAGTGAGTCGGGACAGAGCAGAGACAACACTGAAGCTTTCTTT
once,TRBJ2-1,NA,TRBV4-2,CASSQGVGYNEQFF,TGTGCCAGCAGCCAGGGAGTCGGGTACAATGAGCAGTTCTTC
few,TRBJ1-2,NA,TRBV4-1,CASSQEAAVGAPYGYTF,TGCGCCAGCAGCCAAGAGGCGGCGGTTGGGGCACCCTATGGCTACACCTTC
NA,TRBJ2-3,NA,TRBV30,CAWQREADTQYF,TGTGCCTGGCAAAGGGAGGCAGATACGCAGTATTTT
NA,TRBJ1-1,NA,TRBV11-3,CASSFLMNTEAFF,TGTGCCAGCAGCTTCTTAATGAACACTGAAGCTTTCTTT
NA,TRBJ1-6,NA,TRBV30,CAWEAPSSPLHF,TGTGCCTGGGAAGCCCCTAGTTCACCCCTCCACTTT
few,TRBJ1-2,TRBD1,TRBV4-1,CASSHFQGAKNYGYTF,TGCGCCAGCAGCCATTTCCAGGGGGCGAAAAACTATGGCTACACCTTC
NA,TRBJ1-1,NA,TRBV10-2,CASRTGSSGTEAFF,TGCGCCAGCAGAACAGGGTCTAGTGGCACTGAAGCTTTCTTT
NA,TRBJ2-3,NA,TRBV6-9,CASSPFDRPAQYF,TGTGCCAGCAGCCCTTTCGACCGACCCGCGCAGTATTTT
NA,TRBJ1-1,NA,TRBV5-1,CASTGPSNAEAFF,TGCGCCAGCACGGGGCCCTCGAACGCTGAAGCTTTCTTT
NA,TRBJ2-4,TRBD1,TRBV11-2,CASTNLGQGAPKNIQYF,TGTGCCAGCACCAATTTGGGACAGGGTGCTCCCAAAAACATTCAGTACTTC
NA,TRBJ2-7,TRBD2,TRBV29-1,CSVSGGGISYEQYF,TGCAGCGTTTCGGGAGGTGGGATCTCCTACGAGCAGTACTTC
NA,TRBJ1-4,NA,TRBV18,CASSPNQPGEGEKLFF,TGTGCCAGCTCACCAAATCAGCCGGGGGAAGGCGAAAAACTGTTTTTT
few,TRBJ2-7,TRBD2,TRBV6-1,CASSATHSGRGGYEQYF,TGTGCCAGCAGTGCAACCCACAGTGGCCGGGGGGGCTACGAGCAGTACTTC
NA,TRBJ2-1,NA,TRBV7-9,CASSPLSRTSYNEQFF,TGTGCCAGCAGCCCCCTTTCGAGGACGTCCTACAATGAGCAGTTCTTC
NA,TRBJ1-3,NA,TRBV6-6,CASSYSQGYSGNTIYF,TGTGCCAGCAGTTACTCCCAGGGGTACTCTGGAAACACCATATATTTT
NA,TRBJ2-5,TRBD2,TRBV5-4,CASRPLAEQETQYF,TGTGCCAGCAGGCCACTAGCGGAACAAGAGACCCAGTACTTC
NA,TRBJ1-1,NA,TRBV5-1,CASSLIQFPNTEAFF,TGCGCCAGCAGCTTGATACAGTTTCCGAACACTGAAGCTTTCTTT
NA,TRBJ2-7,NA,TRBV5-6,CASSLGYEQYF,TGTGCCAGCAGCTTGGGGTACGAGCAGTACTTC
NA,TRBJ2-3,NA,TRBV7-9,CASSRQARDTQYF,TGTGCCAGCAGCCGACAGGCGAGGGATACGCAGTATTTT
once,TRBJ1-4,NA,TRBV4-1,CASSRLTGEKLFF,TGCGCCAGCAGCCGGTTAACAGGGGAAAAACTGTTTTTT
NA,TRBJ1-4,NA,TRBV7-2,CASSLGSGSDEKLFF,TGTGCCAGCAGCCTAGGGTCAGGATCGGATGAAAAACTGTTTTTT
NA,TRBJ2-7,NA,TRBV7-9,CASSQAAGSPYEQYF,TGTGCCAGCAGCCAGGCGGCAGGGTCCCCCTACGAGCAGTACTTC
NA,TRBJ2-7,NA,TRBV6-4,CASTVPQAVSSEQYF,TGTGCCAGCACCGTACCTCAGGCCGTGTCGAGCGAGCAGTACTTC
few,TRBJ1-1,NA,TRBV5-4,CASSQTLTGTEAFF,TGTGCCAGCAGCCAGACCTTAACGGGCACTGAAGCTTTCTTT
NA,TRBJ2-1,NA,TRBV10-2,CASRLRGNYNEQFF,TGCGCCAGCAGGCTTAGGGGGAACTACAATGAGCAGTTCTTC
NA,TRBJ2-7,NA,TRBV9,CASGRQLGAEQYF,TGTGCCAGCGGCAGGCAATTGGGTGCCGAGCAGTACTTC
NA,TRBJ1-1,NA,TRBV10-2,CASARTEGAEAFF,TGCGCCAGCGCCCGGACAGAGGGGGCTGAAGCTTTCTTT
NA,TRBJ1-4,TRBD1,TRBV5-4,CASSLNPGQGNEKLFF,TGTGCCAGCAGCCTCAATCCAGGACAGGGGAATGAAAAACTGTTTTTT
NA,TRBJ1-3,NA,TRBV6-1,CASSEASPGRGSGNTIYF,TGTGCCAGCAGTGAAGCGTCCCCTGGAAGGGGCTCTGGAAACACCATATATTTT
NA,TRBJ1-5,NA,TRBV5-4,CASSSGGGDQPQHF,TGTGCCAGCAGCTCGGGGGGTGGGGATCAGCCCCAGCATTTT
NA,TRBJ2-1,TRBD2,TRBV2,CASTPLAGINNEQFF,TGTGCCAGCACCCCCCTAGCGGGAATCAACAATGAGCAGTTCTTC
NA,TRBJ2-1,TRBD2,TRBV6-5,CASSSLAGGSYNEQFF,TGTGCCAGCAGTTCCCTAGCGGGGGGCTCCTACAATGAGCAGTTCTTC
NA,TRBJ1-2,TRBD1,TRBV5-4,CASSINRGDYGYTF,TGTGCCAGCAGCATAAACAGGGGCGACTATGGCTACACCTTC
NA,TRBJ2-3,TRBD2,TRBV7-3,CASSPSGAGRTDTQYF,TGTGCCAGCAGCCCCAGCGGAGCGGGACGCACAGATACGCAGTATTTT